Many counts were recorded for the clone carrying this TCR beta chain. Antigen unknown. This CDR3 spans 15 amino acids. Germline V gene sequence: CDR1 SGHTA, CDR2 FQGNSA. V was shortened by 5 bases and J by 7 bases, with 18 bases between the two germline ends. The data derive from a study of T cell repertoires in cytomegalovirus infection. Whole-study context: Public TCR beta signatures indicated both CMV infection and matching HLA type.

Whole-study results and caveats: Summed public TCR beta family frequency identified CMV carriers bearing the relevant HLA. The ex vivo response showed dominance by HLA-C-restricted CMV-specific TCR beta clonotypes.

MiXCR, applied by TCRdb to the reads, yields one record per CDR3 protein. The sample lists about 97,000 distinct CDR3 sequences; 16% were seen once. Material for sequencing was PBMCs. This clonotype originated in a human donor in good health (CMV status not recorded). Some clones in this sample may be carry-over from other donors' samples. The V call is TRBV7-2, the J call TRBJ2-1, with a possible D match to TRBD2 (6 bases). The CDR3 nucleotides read TGTGCCAGCAGCCCCGATGGAGGGAAAGGAAATGAGCAGTTCTTC. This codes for CASSPDGGKGNEQFF.